This TCR beta chain was recovered during a study of cytomegalovirus exposure and HLA in healthy donors. Study observations and caveats: Presence/absence analysis assumed near-uniform sequencing depth across donors. Among CMV-associated TCR beta chains, most appeared HLA-restricted in a later analysis. Highest at DRB1 and lowest at HLA-C, TCR association rates differed among HLA loci in a later analysis.

The PCR contained 60 Vbeta and 13 Jbeta primers. How the authors handled the data: Roughly 12 million of 75 million to 85 million unique TCR beta chains were shared, per a later count. Clones were sequenced by immunoSEQ multiplex PCR, and TCRdb holds only the in-frame ones, with some missing. V and J calls and clone size are those listed in that table; D and trimming were worked out from the DNA. The table has fewer than 180,000 clones, 75% to 85% seen once. Note on this clone: Its target is unknown.

The germline V and J ends were trimmed by 4 bases and 3 bases, with 16 bases remaining between them. The CDR3 sequence is 16 residues long. Germline V CDR1 and CDR2: SGHRS, YFSETQ. The chain uses TRBV5-1 and TRBJ1-4; perhaps TRBD1 as D (6 bases). This TCR was sampled from a man over 45 in good health and CMV-seropositive. The sequencing input was PBMCs. DNA for the CDR3: TGCGCCAGCAGCGGGAGGGGGTTGTTTCCTAATGAAAAACTGTTTTTT. Its translation is CASSGRGLFPNEKLFF.